Each of the 23 T cell receptor beta chains below was sequenced from the same sample in a study of T cell repertoires in cytomegalovirus infection. TCRdb re-called the reads with MiXCR, one entry per CDR3 protein. Among hundreds of thousands of distinct CDR3 sequences listed, around 30% were seen once. For these TCRs, the target antigens are not known. The sequenced sample was cultured PBMCs, obtained from culture after CMV antigen stimulation. These receptors were obtained from a human donor in good health (CMV status not recorded). Some clones in this sample may be carry-over from other donors' samples.

The chain joins TRBV5-1 to TRBJ2-7, with 8 bases fitting TRBD2. V shed 3 bases and J 4 bases; nucleotides not matched to a gene: 9. The CDR3 length is 15 residues. Germline lookup yields CDR1 SGHRS and CDR2 YFSETQ. The DNA of the CDR3 is TGCGCCAGCAGCTCGACCCCCGGGGGGGTGTACGAGCAGTACTTC. Translating gives CASSSTPGGVYEQYF.

This clonotype was detected a few times. This chain links TRBV12-3 or TRBV12-4 with TRBJ1-5; possibly TRBD1 for D (5 bases). The CDR3 covers 16 residues. Trimming took off 6 bases at V and 0 bases at J, with 15 bases between the two ends. The CDR3 region has the DNA TGTGCCAGCAGCTTACTCTGGGGGAATAGCAATCAGCCCCAGCATTTT. Protein product: CASSLLWGNSNQPQHF.

The rearrangement joins TRBV12-3 or TRBV12-4 to TRBJ2-4; D is unclear. This CDR3 spans 17 amino acids. V was cut by 3 bases and J by 0 bases, with 15 bases left in between. The CDR3 nucleotides are TGTGCCAGCAGTTTGGGTTCTGGGCTGGCAGCCAAAAACATTCAGTACTTC. Its translation is CASSLGSGLAAKNIQYF.

V usage is TRBV7-2 and J usage is TRBJ1-3; no definite D call. Germline CDR1 and CDR2: SGHTA and FQGNSA. The CDR3 is 15 amino acids. Trimming left V 0 bases short and J 0 bases short, with 6 bases between. The CDR3 DNA is TGTGCCAGCAGCTTAGCACAGCTCTCTGGAAACACCATATATTTT. Its protein is CASSLAQLSGNTIYF. The complete variable domain, with remaining parts taken from reference TRBV7-2 and TRBJ1-3, reads GAGVSQSPSNKVTEKGKDVELRCDPISGHTALYWYRQSLGQGLEFLIYFQGNSAPDKSGLPSDRFSAERTGGSVSTLTIQRTQQEDSAVYLCASSLAQLSGNTIYFGEGSWLTVV.

This clonotype was recorded many times. CDR3 loop: CASSLEEGVGNTIYF. CDR3 nucleotide sequence: TGTGCCAGCAGCTTAGAGGAAGGGGTCGGAAACACCATATATTTT. The chain combines TRBV7-2 with TRBJ1-3; possible D gene TRBD1, 5 bases. Trimming removed 1 base from V and 4 bases from J, with 11 bases in between. CDR3 length: 15 amino acids. Germline V CDR1 and CDR2: SGHTA, FQGNSA.

The chain uses TRBV6-1 and TRBJ2-7; D ambiguous. Germline-derived CDR1 and CDR2 are MNHNS and SASEGT. This CDR3 is built from 15 residues. V lost 7 bases and J lost 2, with 18 bases in between. DNA for the CDR3: TGTGCCAGCACGCTCATGGTCCTACGTCCCTACGAGCAGTACTTC. Encoded protein: CASTLMVLRPYEQYF.

This clonotype has a handful of counts. This chain joins TRBV19 and TRBJ2-2; D is possibly TRBD2 (6 bases). In germline, CDR1 is LNHDA, CDR2 SQIVND (reference sequence). CDR3 length equals 16 residues. V gave up 3 bases and J gave up 6 bases, with 17 bases separating them. The CDR3 nucleotides are TGTGCCAGTAGTATGGCGGGAAAGCACGGGCCCGGGGAGCTGTTTTTT. It is translated as CASSMAGKHGPGELFF.

The chain employs TRBV2 and TRBJ2-7; D is uncertain. The ends were cut back, 4 bases at V and 1 base at J, with 11 bases in the middle. CDR1 and CDR2 from the germline V gene are SNHLY and FYNNEI. The CDR3 is 14 residues long. As DNA, the CDR3 is TGTGCCAGCAGTGTTGAGGACGGATCCTACGAGCAGTACTTC. This translates into CASSVEDGSYEQYF.

This chain links TRBV5-1 with TRBJ1-2, with D maybe TRBD1 (6 bases). V lost 1 base, J lost 6 bases, and 13 bases lay in between. CDR3 length: 14 residues. Per germline, CDR1 SGHRS and CDR2 YFSETQ. CDR3 protein: CASSLSQGVHGYTF. CDR3 DNA: TGCGCCAGCAGCTTGTCACAGGGCGTTCATGGCTACACCTTC.

In its sample, this clonotype was seen a few times. The chain couples TRBV5-4 to TRBJ1-2; TRBD1 matches at 7 bases. Germline V gene sequence: CDR1 SGHNT, CDR2 YYREEE (reference sequence). Trimming at V came to 1 base and at J to 3 bases, leaving 3 bases not matched to a gene. The CDR3 consists of 14 residues. The CDR3: CASSLSGTDYGYTF. The CDR3 nucleotides read TGTGCCAGCAGCTTGTCCGGGACAGACTATGGCTACACCTTC.

The V gene is TRBV6-2 or TRBV6-3, the J gene TRBJ2-1, with 15 bases lining up with TRBD2. The CDR3 consists of 14 residues. V lost 6 bases, J lost 9 bases, and 3 bases stayed unmatched. Germline assignment: CDR1 MNHEY and CDR2 SVGEGT. The CDR3 protein is CASSGTSGRTEQFF. The CDR3 coding sequence is TGTGCCAGCAGCGGGACTAGCGGGAGGACTGAGCAGTTCTTC.

This clonotype was counted ten times or more. The chain is built from TRBV10-3 and TRBJ1-3, with 7 bases aligning to TRBD1. This CDR3 comprises 14 residues. V trimming: 6 bases; J trimming: 4 bases; junction bases outside the gene matches: 6. Per germline, CDR1 ENHRY and CDR2 SYGVKD. This CDR3 reads CAIREQGSGNTIYF. The CDR3 bases are TGTGCCATCAGAGAACAGGGGTCCGGAAACACCATATATTTT.

The chain employs TRBV6-6 and TRBJ1-5; maybe TRBD1 (5 bases). The CDR3 has 16 amino acids. The germline V gene encodes CDR1 MNHNY and CDR2 SVGAGI (reference sequence). V lost 5 bases and J lost 3, with 17 bases in between. As DNA, the CDR3 is TGTGCCAGCAGTCCCGACAACGAGGGGTTCAATCAGCCCCAGCATTTT. It codes for CASSPDNEGFNQPQHF.

This clonotype was counted a few times. This sequence joins TRBV7-4 and TRBJ1-1; possible D gene TRBD1, 5 bases. Germline lookup yields CDR1 SGHVT and CDR2 SQSDAQ. There are 17 residues in the CDR3. V was trimmed by 5 bases and J by 4 bases, leaving 23 bases between them. In DNA, the CDR3 is TGTGCCAGCAGCAGAGGTCAGCTCAGGGTAGGAAGCACTGAAGCTTTCTTT. Translation gives CASSRGQLRVGSTEAFF.

This clonotype was detected only a few times. The chain links TRBV7-2 to TRBJ2-1; 13 positions agree with TRBD2. Germline CDR1 and CDR2: SGHTA and FQGNSA. The CDR3 has 15 residues. Trimming at V came to 7 bases and at J to 9 bases, leaving 9 bases not matched to a gene. Here the CDR3 reads CASTRTSGSLGEQFF. The CDR3 DNA follows: TGTGCCAGCACCCGGACTAGCGGGAGCCTAGGTGAGCAGTTCTTC.

This clonotype was detected ten times or more. The J gene is TRBJ2-7, the V gene TRBV7-9; D is unclear. The CDR3 covers 14 residues. Trimming removed 3 bases from V and 2 bases from J, with 11 bases in between. CDR1 is SEHNR, CDR2 FQNEAQ, per germline (reference sequence). For the CDR3, the DNA is TGTGCCAGCAGCTTCGGCGGCTCCGCCTACGAGCAGTACTTC. As protein: CASSFGGSAYEQYF.

This clonotype was seen a handful of times. This rearrangement joins TRBV7-9 to TRBJ2-4; D is unresolved. The CDR3 runs to 13 residues. Trimming pared 5 bases from V and 8 bases from J, leaving 13 bases between. Germline V gene lookup returns CDR1 SEHNR and CDR2 FQNEAQ (reference sequence). Here the CDR3 reads CASSPPAIDIQYF. The CDR3, as DNA: TGTGCCAGCAGCCCGCCCGCGATTGACATTCAGTACTTC.

The chain recombines TRBV4-3 with TRBJ2-1; D is ambiguous. The CDR3 is 14 amino acids. V was clipped by 0 bases and J by 6 bases, with 9 bases between them. Looked up from germline, CDR1 is LGHNA and CDR2 is YSLEER. The chain's CDR3 is CASSQDSASNEQFF. CDR3 coding DNA: TGCGCCAGCAGCCAAGATTCTGCTTCCAATGAGCAGTTCTTC.

This clonotype has just a few counts. The chain combines TRBV20-1 with TRBJ2-4; 8 bases fit TRBD2. Germline V lookup: CDR1 DFQATT, CDR2 SNEGSKA (reference sequence). This CDR3 comprises 15 residues. The ends lost 5 bases at V and 3 bases at J; junction bases unmatched: 9. In DNA, the CDR3 is TGCAGTGCTCATAGCGGGGCGCACGTCAAAAACATTCAGTACTTC. This encodes CSAHSGAHVKNIQYF.

The V and J genes are TRBV5-6 and TRBJ1-3; D is undetermined. From germline, CDR1 is SGHDT and CDR2 YYEEEE. Trimming removed 0 bases at V and 0 bases at J, with 10 bases between. The CDR3 contains 16 residues. This chain's CDR3 is CASSLGYQSSGNTIYF. DNA of the CDR3: TGTGCCAGCAGCTTGGGATATCAGAGCTCTGGAAACACCATATATTTT.

This clonotype appeared a few times. The V and J genes are TRBV6-5 and TRBJ2-7; 8 bases agree with TRBD2. Trimming cost V 7 bases and J 2 bases; bases outside gene matches: 10. The length of the CDR3 is 15 residues. Germline values: CDR1 MNHEY, CDR2 SVGAGI. The CDR3 sequence: CASTRGAVGTYEQYF. CDR3 bases: TGTGCCAGCACGCGGGGGGCTGTTGGGACCTACGAGCAGTACTTC.

This clonotype appeared a few times. The rearrangement uses TRBV4-1 and TRBJ2-3; D is perhaps TRBD1 or TRBD2 (5 bases each). Per germline, CDR1 MGHRA and CDR2 YSYEKL. The length of the CDR3 is 16 residues. Trimming left V 2 bases short and J 2 bases short, with 14 bases between. CDR3 nucleotide sequence: TGCGCCAGCAGCCAACCTCGGGGCCGGGCCACAGATACGCAGTATTTT. Translating it yields CASSQPRGRATDTQYF.

A remark on this clonotype: Relative to the germline gene, one junction end is altered; a read error may explain this. The V call is TRBV12-3 or TRBV12-4, the J call TRBJ1-1; TRBD1 matches at 8 bases. There are 13 residues in the CDR3. CDR3 sequence (DNA): TGTGCCAGCAGTCCTGGGACAGGCGGATTATCTTTATTT. This sequence encodes CASSPGTGGLSLF.